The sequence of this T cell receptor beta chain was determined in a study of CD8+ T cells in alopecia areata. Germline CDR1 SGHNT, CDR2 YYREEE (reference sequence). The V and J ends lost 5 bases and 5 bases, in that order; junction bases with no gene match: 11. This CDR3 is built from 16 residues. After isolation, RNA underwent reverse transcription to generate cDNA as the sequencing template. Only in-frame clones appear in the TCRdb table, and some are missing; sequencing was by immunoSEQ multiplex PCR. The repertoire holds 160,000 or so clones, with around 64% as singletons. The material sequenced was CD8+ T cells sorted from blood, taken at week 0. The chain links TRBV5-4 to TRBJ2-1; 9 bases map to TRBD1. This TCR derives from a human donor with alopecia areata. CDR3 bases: TGTGCCAGCAGGAAGGACAGGGGCTCGGGCAACAATGAGCAGTTCTTC. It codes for CASRKDRGSGNNEQFF.